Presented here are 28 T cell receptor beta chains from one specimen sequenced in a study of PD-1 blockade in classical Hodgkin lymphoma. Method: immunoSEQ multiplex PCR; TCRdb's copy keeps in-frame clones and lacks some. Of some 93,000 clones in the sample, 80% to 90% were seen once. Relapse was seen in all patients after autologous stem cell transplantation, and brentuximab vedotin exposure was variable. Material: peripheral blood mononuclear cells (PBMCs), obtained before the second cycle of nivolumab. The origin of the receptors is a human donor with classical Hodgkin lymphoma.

CDR3 sequence (DNA): TGTGCCAGCAAACAAGCGGGAGTGCGGGGGACGCAGTATTTT. Residues: CASKQAGVRGTQYF. The chain carries TRBV5-8 and TRBJ2-3; 8 bases map to TRBD2. The length of the CDR3 is 14 residues. Unmatched junction bases numbered 12, after V lost 6 bases and J lost 9 bases. Per germline, CDR1 SGHTS and CDR2 YDEGEE.

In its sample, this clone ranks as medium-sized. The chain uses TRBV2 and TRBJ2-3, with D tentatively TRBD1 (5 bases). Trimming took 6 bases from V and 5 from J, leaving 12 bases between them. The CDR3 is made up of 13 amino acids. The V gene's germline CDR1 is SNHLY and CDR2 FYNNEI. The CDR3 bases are TGTGCCAGCAGGTGGGCCAGGGAAGATACGCAGTATTTT. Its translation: CASRWAREDTQYF.

The CDR3 here is CASSIDGTGDLDLSYEQYF. The CDR3 DNA reads TGTGCCAGTAGTATAGACGGGACAGGGGACCTCGACCTCTCCTACGAGCAGTACTTC. The chain couples TRBV19 to TRBJ2-7; 10 bases match TRBD1. Trimming removed 0 bases from V and 0 bases from J; junction bases left unmatched: 11. Germline CDR1 LNHDA, CDR2 SQIVND (reference sequence). The CDR3 runs to 19 residues.

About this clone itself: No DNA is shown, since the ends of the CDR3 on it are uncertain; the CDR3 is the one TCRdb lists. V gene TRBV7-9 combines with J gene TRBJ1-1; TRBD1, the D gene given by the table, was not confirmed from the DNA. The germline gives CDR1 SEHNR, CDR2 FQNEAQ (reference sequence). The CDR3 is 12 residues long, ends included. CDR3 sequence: CASSWGTGSVFF.

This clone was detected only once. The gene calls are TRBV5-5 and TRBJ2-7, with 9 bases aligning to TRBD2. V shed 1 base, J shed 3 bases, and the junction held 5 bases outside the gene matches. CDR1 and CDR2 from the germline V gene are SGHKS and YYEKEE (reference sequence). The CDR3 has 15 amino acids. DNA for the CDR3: TGTGCCAGCAGCTTGTTGACTAGCGGAGACTACGAGCAGTACTTC. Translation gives CASSLLTSGDYEQYF.

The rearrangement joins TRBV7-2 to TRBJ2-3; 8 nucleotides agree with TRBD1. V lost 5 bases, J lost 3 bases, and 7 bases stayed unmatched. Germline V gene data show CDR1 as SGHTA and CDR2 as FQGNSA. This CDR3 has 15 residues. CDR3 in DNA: TGTGCCAGCAGCACCGGACAGGGATGGACAGATACGCAGTATTTT. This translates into CASSTGQGWTDTQYF.

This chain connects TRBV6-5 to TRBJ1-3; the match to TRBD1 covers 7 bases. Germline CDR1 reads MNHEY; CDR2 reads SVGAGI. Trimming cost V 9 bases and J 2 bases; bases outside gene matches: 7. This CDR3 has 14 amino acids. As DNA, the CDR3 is TGTGCCAGGCCACAGGGGATCCCTGGAAACACCATATATTTT. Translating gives CARPQGIPGNTIYF.

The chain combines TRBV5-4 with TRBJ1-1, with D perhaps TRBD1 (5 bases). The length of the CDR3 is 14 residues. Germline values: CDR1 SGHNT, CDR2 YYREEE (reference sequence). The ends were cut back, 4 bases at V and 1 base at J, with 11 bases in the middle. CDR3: CASSIGQANTEAFF. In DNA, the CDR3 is TGTGCCAGCAGCATCGGACAAGCGAACACTGAAGCTTTCTTT.

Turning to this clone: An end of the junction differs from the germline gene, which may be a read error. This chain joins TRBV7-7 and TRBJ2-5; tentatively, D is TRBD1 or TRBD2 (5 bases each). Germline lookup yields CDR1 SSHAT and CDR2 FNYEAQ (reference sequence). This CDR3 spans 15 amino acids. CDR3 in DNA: TGTGCTAGCAGCTCTGGGACCCCTTGGGTAGAGACCCAGTACTTC. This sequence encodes CASSSGTPWVETQYF.

This CDR3 is CASSEYRRGTDTQYF. The CDR3 coding sequence is TGTGCCAGCAGTGAATACAGGCGGGGCACAGATACGCAGTATTTT. V gene TRBV6-1 combines with J gene TRBJ2-3, with D tentatively TRBD1 or TRBD2 (5 bases each). The V end lost 2 bases, the J end lost 1 base, and 10 bases lay between the germline ends. CDR1 and CDR2 (germline): MNHNS, SASEGT. CDR3 length: 15 amino acids.

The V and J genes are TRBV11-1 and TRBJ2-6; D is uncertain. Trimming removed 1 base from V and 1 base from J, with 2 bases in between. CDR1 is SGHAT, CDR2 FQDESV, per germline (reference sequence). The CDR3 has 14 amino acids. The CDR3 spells CASSLESGANVLTF. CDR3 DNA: TGTGCCAGCAGCTTAGAGTCTGGGGCCAACGTCCTGACTTTC.

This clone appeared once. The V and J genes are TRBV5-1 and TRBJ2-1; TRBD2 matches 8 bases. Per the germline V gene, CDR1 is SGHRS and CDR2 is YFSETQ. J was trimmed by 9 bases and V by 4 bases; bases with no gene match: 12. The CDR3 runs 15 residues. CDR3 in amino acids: CASSPTSGGGGEQFF. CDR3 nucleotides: TGCGCCAGCAGCCCCACTAGCGGAGGGGGGGGTGAGCAGTTCTTC.

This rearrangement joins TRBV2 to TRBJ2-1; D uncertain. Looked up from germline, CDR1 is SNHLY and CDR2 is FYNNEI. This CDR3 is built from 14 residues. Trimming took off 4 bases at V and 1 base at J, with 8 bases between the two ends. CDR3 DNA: TGTGCCAGCAGTGTCGAACTATCCTACAATGAGCAGTTCTTC. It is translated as CASSVELSYNEQFF. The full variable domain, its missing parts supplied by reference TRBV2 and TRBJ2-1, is EPEVTQTPSHQVTQMGQEVILRCVPISNHLYFYWYRQILGQKVEFLVSFYNNEISEKSEIFDDQFSVERPDGSNFTLKIRSTKLEDSAMYFCASSVELSYNEQFFGPGTRLTVL.

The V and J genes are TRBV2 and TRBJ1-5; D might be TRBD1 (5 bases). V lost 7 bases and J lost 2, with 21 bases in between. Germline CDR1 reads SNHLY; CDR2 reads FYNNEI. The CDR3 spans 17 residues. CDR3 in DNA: TGTGCCAGCACCACTAGGGGACCTCCAGACGGCAATCAGCCCCAGCATTTT. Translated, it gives CASTTRGPPDGNQPQHF.

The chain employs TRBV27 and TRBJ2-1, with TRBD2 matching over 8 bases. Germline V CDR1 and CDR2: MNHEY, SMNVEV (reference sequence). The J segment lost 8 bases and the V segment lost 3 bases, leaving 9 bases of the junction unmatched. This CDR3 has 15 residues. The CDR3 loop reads CASSLLREVPDEQFF. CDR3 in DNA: TGTGCCAGCAGTTTGTTGCGGGAGGTCCCCGATGAGCAGTTCTTC.

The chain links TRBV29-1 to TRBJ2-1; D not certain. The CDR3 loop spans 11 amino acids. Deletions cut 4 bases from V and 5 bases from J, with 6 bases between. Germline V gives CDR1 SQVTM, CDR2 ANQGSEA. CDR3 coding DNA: TGCAGCGTTGCAGGTCACAATGAGCAGTTCTTC. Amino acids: CSVAGHNEQFF.

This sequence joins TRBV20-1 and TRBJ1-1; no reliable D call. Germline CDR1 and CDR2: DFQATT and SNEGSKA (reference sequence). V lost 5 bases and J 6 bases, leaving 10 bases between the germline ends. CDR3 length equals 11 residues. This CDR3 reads CSAASYSEAFF. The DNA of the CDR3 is TGCAGTGCTGCCAGTTACTCTGAAGCTTTCTTT.

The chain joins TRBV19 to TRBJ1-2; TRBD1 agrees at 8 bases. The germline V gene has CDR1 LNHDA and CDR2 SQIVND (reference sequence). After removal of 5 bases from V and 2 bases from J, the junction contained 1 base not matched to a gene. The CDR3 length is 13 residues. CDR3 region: CASSRTGNYGYTF. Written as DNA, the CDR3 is TGTGCCAGTAGTCGGACAGGGAACTATGGCTACACCTTC.

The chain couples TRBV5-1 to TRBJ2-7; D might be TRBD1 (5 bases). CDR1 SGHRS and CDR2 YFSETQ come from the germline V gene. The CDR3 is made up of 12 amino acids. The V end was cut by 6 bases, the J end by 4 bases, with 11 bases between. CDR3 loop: CASKAGKYEQYF. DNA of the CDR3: TGCGCCAGCAAGGCAGGGAAGTACGAGCAGTACTTC. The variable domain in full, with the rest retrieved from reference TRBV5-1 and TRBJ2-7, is KAGVTQTPRYLIKTRGQQVTLSCSPISGHRSVSWYQQTPGQGLQFLFEYFSETQRNKGNFPGRFSGRQFSNSRSEMNVSTLELGDSALYLCASKAGKYEQYFGPGTRLTVT.

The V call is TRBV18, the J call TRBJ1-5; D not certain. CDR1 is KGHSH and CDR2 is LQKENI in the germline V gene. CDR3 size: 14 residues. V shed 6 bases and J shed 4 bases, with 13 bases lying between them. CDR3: CASSRVAQNQPQHF. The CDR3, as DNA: TGTGCCAGCTCGCGGGTGGCCCAAAATCAGCCCCAGCATTTT.

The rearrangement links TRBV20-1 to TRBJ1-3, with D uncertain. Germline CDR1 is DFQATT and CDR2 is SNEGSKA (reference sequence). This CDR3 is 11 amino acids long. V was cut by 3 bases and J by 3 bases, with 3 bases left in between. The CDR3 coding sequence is TGCAGTGCTAGTCGTGGAAACACCATATATTTT. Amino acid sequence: CSASRGNTIYF.

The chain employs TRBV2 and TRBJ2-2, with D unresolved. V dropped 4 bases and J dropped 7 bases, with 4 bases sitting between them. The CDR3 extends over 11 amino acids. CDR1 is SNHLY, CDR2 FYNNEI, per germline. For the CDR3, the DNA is TGTGCCAGCAGTGTCCGCGGGGAGCTGTTTTTT. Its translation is CASSVRGELFF.

The CDR3 DNA sequence: TGCGCCAGCAGCTGGGGGACAGGGGTTACTGAAGCTTTCTTT. It is translated as CASSWGTGVTEAFF. The chain recombines TRBV5-1 with TRBJ1-1, with 10 bases fitting TRBD1. The CDR3 runs 14 residues. The germline V gene has CDR1 SGHRS and CDR2 YFSETQ. V dropped 3 bases and J dropped 5; count of bases not matched to a gene: 4. Drawing the rest from reference TRBV5-1 and TRBJ1-1, the complete variable domain is KAGVTQTPRYLIKTRGQQVTLSCSPISGHRSVSWYQQTPGQGLQFLFEYFSETQRNKGNFPGRFSGRQFSNSRSEMNVSTLELGDSALYLCASSWGTGVTEAFFGQGTRLTVV.

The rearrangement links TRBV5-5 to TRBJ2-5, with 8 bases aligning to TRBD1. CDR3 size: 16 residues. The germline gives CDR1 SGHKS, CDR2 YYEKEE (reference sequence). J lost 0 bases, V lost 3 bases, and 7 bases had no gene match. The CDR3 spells CASSWGQDQYQETQYF. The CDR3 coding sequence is TGTGCCAGCAGCTGGGGACAGGACCAGTACCAAGAGACCCAGTACTTC.

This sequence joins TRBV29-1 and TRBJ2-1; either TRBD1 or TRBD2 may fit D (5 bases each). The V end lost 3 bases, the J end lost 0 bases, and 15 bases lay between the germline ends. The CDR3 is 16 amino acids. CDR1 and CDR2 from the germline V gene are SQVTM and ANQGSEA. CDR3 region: CSVERGSASSYNEQFF. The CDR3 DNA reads TGCAGCGTTGAGAGGGGTAGTGCGAGCTCCTACAATGAGCAGTTCTTC.

The DNA for the CDR3 is TGTGCCAGCAGTTCCATCAACCAAATGGAATACGAGCAGTACTTC. This codes for CASSSINQMEYEQYF. This rearrangement joins TRBV27 to TRBJ2-7; no reliable D call. This CDR3 has 15 residues. Trimming cost V 4 bases and J 4 bases, with 17 bases left between them. Germline V CDR1 and CDR2: MNHEY, SMNVEV (reference sequence).

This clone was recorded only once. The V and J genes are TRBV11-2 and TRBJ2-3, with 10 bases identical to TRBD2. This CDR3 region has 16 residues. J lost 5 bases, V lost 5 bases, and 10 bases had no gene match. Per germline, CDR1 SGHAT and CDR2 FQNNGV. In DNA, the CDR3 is TGTGCCAGCAGCCGAGGGAGCGGGAGGGCTGTAGATACGCAGTATTTT. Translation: CASSRGSGRAVDTQYF.

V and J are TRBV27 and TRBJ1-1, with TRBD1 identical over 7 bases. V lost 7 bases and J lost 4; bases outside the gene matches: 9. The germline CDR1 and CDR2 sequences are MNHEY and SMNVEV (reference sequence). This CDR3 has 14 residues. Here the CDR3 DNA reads TGTGCCAGCATCAGACAGGGACGGGTCACTGAAGCTTTCTTT. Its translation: CASIRQGRVTEAFF.